The sequence of this TCR beta chain was determined in a study of T cells in pancreatic ductal adenocarcinoma. Libraries were prepared by immunoSEQ multiplex PCR; TCRdb keeps only in-frame clonotypes and omits some of them. This sample carries around 94,000 clones, about 96% of them seen once, and the ten largest clones take roughly 3.1%. The CDR3 sequence is 15 residues long. Germline-derived CDR1 and CDR2 are SEHNR and FQNEAQ (reference sequence). V was trimmed by 4 bases and J by 0 bases, leaving 9 bases between them. No neoadjuvant therapy was given to the selected pancreatic ductal adenocarcinoma patients before their surgery.

The receptor comes from a human donor with pancreatic ductal adenocarcinoma. Sequenced: PBMCs. The chain links TRBV7-9 to TRBJ2-2; the D is unclear. The CDR3 sequence: CASSSDMTNTGELFF. As DNA, the CDR3 is TGTGCCAGCAGCTCCGACATGACGAACACCGGGGAGCTGTTTTTT.